A single TCR beta chain is shown here with its context. Authors' analysis steps: Estimates of nucleated cell counts were drawn from the amplification of reference gene primers. Clones were sequenced by immunoSEQ multiplex PCR, and TCRdb holds only the in-frame ones, with some missing. The DNA gave D and trimming, while V, J and clone size come from that table. The sample has 280,000 or so clones, roughly 85% seen once; the top ten hold 2.2%. Cohorts were based on clinical histories the participants reported. The CDR3 loop spans 13 amino acids. Trimming stripped 5 bases from V and 0 bases from J, with 5 bases between. CDR1 and CDR2 from the germline V gene are SNHLY and FYNNEI. The data are from a study of blood T cell repertoires in COVID-19. Study summary: Some COVID-19 samples were acute and others convalescent; all came from the United States, Italy and Spain. PBMCs, B-cell-depleted T cells, or T cells were the source of the cDNA or gDNA that made up the material.

The source material was PBMCs or T cells enriched from blood (not recorded which). The rearrangement joins TRBV2 to TRBJ1-5; no clear D. The receptor was isolated from a man aged 30 to 45 who had recovered from COVID-19. The DNA for the CDR3 is TGTGCCAGCAGTACTTATAGCAATCAGCCCCAGCATTTT. It encodes CASSTYSNQPQHF. The whole variable domain, remainder taken from reference TRBV2 and TRBJ1-5, is EPEVTQTPSHQVTQMGQEVILRCVPISNHLYFYWYRQILGQKVEFLVSFYNNEISEKSEIFDDQFSVERPDGSNFTLKIRSTKLEDSAMYFCASSTYSNQPQHFGDGTRLSIL.